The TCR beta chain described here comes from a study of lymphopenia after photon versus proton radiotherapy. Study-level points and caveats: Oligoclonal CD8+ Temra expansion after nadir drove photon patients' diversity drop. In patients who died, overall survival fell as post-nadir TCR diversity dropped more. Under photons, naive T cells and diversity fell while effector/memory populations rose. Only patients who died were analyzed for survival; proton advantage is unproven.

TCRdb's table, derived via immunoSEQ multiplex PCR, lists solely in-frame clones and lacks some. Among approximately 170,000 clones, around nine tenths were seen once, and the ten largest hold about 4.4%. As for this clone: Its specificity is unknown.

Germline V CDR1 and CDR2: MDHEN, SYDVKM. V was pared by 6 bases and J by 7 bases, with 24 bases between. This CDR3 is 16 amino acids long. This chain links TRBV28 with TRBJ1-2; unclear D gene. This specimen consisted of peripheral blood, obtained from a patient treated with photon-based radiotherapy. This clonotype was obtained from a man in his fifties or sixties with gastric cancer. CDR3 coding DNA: TGTGCCAGCAGCGAGCACAGTGGGCGGACTCTAGGTGGCTACACCTTC. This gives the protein CASSEHSGRTLGGYTF.